This section outlines one T cell receptor beta chain sequence together with its context. What it binds is unknown. Sequenced by immunoSEQ multiplex PCR; TCRdb stores in-frame clones only, minus some. The sample contains about 15,000 clones, about 90% of which appear only once. With V trimmed by 0 bases and J by 2 bases, 2 bases remained unmatched. CDR3 length equals 16 residues. Germline lookup yields CDR1 LGHNA and CDR2 YNFKEQ. This specimen comes from a study of chemoradiotherapy in HPV16-positive cancers. The overall study: A couple of HPV16-positive patients' cells yielded candidate HPV-specific clones and common motifs.

General study results and limits: Functional assays defining HPV-specific T cells used only two HPV16-positive patients.

This sequence originates from a human donor with HPV-associated anogenital cancer. Sequenced material: blood, taken from a patient who underwent chemoradiotherapy. This chain connects TRBV4-2 to TRBJ2-5; 11 bases fit TRBD2. CDR3 sequence (DNA): TGTGCCAGCAGCCAAGACCTAGCGGGGGGACAAGAGACCCAGTACTTC. It specifies CASSQDLAGGQETQYF.